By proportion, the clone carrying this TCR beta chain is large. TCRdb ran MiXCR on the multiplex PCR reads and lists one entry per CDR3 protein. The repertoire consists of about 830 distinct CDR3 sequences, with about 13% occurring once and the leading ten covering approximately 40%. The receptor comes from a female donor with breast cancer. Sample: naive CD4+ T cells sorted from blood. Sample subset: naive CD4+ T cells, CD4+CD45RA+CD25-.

CDR3 bases: TGTGCCAGCAGCCGTGGACAGGGGAACTATGGCTACACCTTC. Its translation: CASSRGQGNYGYTF. V gene TRBV12-3 or TRBV12-4 combines with J gene TRBJ1-2, with TRBD1 matching 9 bases. There are 14 residues in the CDR3. J gave up 2 bases and V 6 bases, and 4 bases lay outside the gene matches.